This TCR beta chain stems from a study of cytomegalovirus exposure and HLA in healthy donors. In the study overall: A later analysis reported the same platform for the 90 to 150 validation repertoires and the 666 first-cohort repertoires.

Study conclusions and caveats: One later analysis, an examination of the roughly 130 validation repertoires, found that first-cohort TCR clusters tended to co-occur in them. TCR beta chains numbering about 160 were designated cytomegalovirus-associated.

The assay was immunoSEQ multiplex PCR, and TCRdb's table has in-frame clones only and misses some. The repertoire holds a few hundred thousand clones, around 86% seen once, with around 0.8% in the top ten. In the case of this clone: Its antigen is not known.

The TCR comes from a woman between 18 and 29 years old in good health and CMV-seronegative. Sequenced: PBMCs.

DNA for the CDR3: TGTGCCAGCTTGGAGGACAGGGGATGGGACCAGCCCCAGCATTTT. This sequence encodes CASLEDRGWDQPQHF. The J gene is TRBJ1-5, the V gene TRBV2; the match to TRBD1 covers 9 bases. Losses at the gene ends were 8 bases for V and 7 bases for J; bases not matched to a gene: 12. The germline gives CDR1 SNHLY, CDR2 FYNNEI. This CDR3 comprises 15 residues.